This T cell receptor beta chain is drawn from a study of siplizumab effects on memory and regulatory T cells. Kept together in coculture, the mixed lymphocyte reaction cells spent 5 to 7 days at 37°C. The CDR3 has 15 residues. Trimming left V 9 bases short and J 0 bases short, with 15 bases between. CDR1 and CDR2 from the germline V gene are MNHEY and SVGAGI. This clone was counted between two and nine times. Antigen unknown. The assay was immunoSEQ multiplex PCR, and TCRdb's table has in-frame clones only and misses some. The sample includes about 10,000 clones, around 42% of them seen just once. The sequenced sample consisted of CFSE-low (dividing) CD4+ T cells sorted from an allogeneic mixed lymphocyte reaction. The sequence derives from a human donor in good health; the cells came from an allogeneic mixed lymphocyte reaction. The rearrangement joins TRBV6-5 to TRBJ2-1; D remains unclear. The CDR3 reads CASAPQVGSYNEQFF. The CDR3 DNA sequence: TGTGCCAGTGCCCCCCAGGTAGGCTCCTACAATGAGCAGTTCTTC.